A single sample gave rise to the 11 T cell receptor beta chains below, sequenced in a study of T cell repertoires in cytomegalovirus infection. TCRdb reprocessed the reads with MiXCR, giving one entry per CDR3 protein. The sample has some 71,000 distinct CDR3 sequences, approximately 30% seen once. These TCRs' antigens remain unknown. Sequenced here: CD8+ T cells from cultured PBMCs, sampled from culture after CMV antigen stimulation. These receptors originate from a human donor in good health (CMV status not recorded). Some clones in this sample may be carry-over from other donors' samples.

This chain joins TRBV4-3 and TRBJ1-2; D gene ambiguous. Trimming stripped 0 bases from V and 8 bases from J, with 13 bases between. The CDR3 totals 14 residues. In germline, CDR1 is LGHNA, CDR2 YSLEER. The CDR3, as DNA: TGCGCCAGCAGCCAAGACTCGGGCCGCCGAGGCTACACCTTC. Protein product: CASSQDSGRRGYTF.

Here the CDR3 DNA reads TGCAGTGCTAGAGCATATTCTCTTGGGACTAGCGGGGGGGCGGCCCAGGGCTCCTACAATGAGCAGTTCTTC. Its protein product is CSARAYSLGTSGGAAQGSYNEQFF. The chain uses TRBV20-1 and TRBJ2-1; 16 bases align to TRBD2. Germline lookup yields CDR1 DFQATT and CDR2 SNEGSKA (reference sequence). The CDR3 totals 24 residues. V lost 1 base, J lost 0 bases, and 21 bases stayed unmatched.

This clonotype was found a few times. CDR3 DNA: TGTGCCAGCAGTCGACTCGACTCTGGAAACACCATATATTTT. It codes for CASSRLDSGNTIYF. The chain carries TRBV28 and TRBJ1-3; D not certain. The CDR3 consists of 14 residues. CDR1 is MDHEN and CDR2 is SYDVKM in the germline V gene. The V and J ends lost 5 bases and 0 bases respectively, with 8 bases between them.

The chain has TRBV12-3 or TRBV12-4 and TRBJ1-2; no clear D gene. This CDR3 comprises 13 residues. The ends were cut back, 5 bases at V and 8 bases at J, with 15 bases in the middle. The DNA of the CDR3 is TGTGCCAGCAGTCCCAGGACGGGTTCGGGCTACACCTTC. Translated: CASSPRTGSGYTF.

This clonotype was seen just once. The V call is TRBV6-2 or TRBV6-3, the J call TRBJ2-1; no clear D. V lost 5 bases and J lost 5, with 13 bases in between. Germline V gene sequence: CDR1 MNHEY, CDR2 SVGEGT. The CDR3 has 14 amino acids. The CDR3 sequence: CASSPRGYHNEQFF. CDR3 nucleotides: TGTGCCAGCAGTCCACGCGGATATCACAATGAGCAGTTCTTC.

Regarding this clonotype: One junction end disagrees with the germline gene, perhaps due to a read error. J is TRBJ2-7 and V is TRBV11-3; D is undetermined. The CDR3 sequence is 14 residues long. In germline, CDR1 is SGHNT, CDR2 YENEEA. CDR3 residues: CVSSPESGFYEQYF. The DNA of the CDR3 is TGTGTCAGCAGCCCGGAGAGTGGGTTCTACGAGCAGTACTTC.

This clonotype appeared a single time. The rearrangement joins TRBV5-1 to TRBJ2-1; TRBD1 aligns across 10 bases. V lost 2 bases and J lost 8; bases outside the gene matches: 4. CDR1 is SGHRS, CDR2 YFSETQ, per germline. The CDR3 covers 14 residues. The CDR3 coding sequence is TGCGCCAGCAGCTTTAGACAGGGGGCTGATGAGCAGTTCTTC. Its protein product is CASSFRQGADEQFF.

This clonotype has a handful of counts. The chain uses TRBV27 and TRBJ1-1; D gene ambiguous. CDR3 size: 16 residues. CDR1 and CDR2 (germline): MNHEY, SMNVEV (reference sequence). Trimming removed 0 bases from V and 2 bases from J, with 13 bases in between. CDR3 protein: CASSLSGRITNTEAFF. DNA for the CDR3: TGTGCCAGCAGTTTATCTGGGAGGATTACAAACACTGAAGCTTTCTTT.

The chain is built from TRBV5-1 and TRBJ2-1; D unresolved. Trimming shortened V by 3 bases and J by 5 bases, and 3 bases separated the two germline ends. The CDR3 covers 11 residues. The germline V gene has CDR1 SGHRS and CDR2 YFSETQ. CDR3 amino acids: CASSYNNEQFF. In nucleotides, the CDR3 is TGCGCCAGCAGCTACAACAATGAGCAGTTCTTC.

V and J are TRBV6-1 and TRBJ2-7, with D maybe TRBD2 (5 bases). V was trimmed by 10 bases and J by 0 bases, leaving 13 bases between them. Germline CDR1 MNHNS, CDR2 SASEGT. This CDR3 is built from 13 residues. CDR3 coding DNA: TGTGCCACCTACCCCCGGGGCTCCTACGAGCAGTACTTC. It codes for CATYPRGSYEQYF.

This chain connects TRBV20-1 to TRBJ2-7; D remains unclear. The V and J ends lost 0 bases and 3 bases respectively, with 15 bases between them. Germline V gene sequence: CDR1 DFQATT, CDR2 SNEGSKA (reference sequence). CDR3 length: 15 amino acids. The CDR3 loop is CSARDPQSVVYEQYF. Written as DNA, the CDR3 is TGCAGTGCTAGAGATCCTCAGAGCGTCGTCTACGAGCAGTACTTC.